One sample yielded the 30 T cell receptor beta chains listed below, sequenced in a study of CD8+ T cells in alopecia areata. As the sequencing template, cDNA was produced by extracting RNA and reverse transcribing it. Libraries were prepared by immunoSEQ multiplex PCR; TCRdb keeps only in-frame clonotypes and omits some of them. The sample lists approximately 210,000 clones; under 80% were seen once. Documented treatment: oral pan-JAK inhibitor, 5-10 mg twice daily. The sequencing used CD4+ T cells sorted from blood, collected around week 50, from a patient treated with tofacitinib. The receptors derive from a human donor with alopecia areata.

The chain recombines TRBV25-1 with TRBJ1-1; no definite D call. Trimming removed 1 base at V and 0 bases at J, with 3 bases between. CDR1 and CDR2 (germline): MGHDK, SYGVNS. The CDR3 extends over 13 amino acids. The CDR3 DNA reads TGTGCCAGCAGTGAATCCTTGAACACTGAAGCTTTCTTT. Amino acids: CASSESLNTEAFF.

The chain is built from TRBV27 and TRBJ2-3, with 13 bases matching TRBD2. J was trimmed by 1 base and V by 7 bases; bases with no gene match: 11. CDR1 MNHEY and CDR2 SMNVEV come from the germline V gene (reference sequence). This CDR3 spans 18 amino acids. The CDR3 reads CASTDPLAGGLGTDTQYF. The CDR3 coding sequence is TGTGCCAGCACCGATCCACTAGCGGGGGGGCTGGGCACAGATACGCAGTATTTT.

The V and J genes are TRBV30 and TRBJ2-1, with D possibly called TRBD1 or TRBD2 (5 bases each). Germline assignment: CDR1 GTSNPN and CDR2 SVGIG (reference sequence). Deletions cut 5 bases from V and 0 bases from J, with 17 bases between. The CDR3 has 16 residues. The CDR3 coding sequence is TGTGCCTGGGGATCCGACGTTGGGGGCTCCTACAATGAGCAGTTCTTC. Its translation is CAWGSDVGGSYNEQFF.

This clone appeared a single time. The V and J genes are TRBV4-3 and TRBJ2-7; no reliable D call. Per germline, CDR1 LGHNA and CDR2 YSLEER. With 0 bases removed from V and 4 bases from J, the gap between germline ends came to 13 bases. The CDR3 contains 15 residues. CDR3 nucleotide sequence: TGCGCCAGCAGCCAAGAAGAGGTAGGGTTGTACGAGCAGTACTTC. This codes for CASSQEEVGLYEQYF.

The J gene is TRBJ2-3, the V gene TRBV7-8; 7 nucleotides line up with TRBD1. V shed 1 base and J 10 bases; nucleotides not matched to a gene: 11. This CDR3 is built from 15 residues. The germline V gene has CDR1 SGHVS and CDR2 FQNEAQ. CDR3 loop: CASSLESLRTGSQYF. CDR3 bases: TGTGCCAGCAGCTTAGAGTCACTTAGGACAGGCTCGCAGTATTTT.

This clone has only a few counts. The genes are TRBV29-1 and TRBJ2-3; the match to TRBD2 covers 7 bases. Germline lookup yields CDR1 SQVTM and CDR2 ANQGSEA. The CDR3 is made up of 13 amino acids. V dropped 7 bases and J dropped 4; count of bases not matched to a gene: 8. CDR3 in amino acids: CSAPARGADTQYF. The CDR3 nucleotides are TGCAGCGCCCCAGCCCGGGGGGCAGATACGCAGTATTTT.

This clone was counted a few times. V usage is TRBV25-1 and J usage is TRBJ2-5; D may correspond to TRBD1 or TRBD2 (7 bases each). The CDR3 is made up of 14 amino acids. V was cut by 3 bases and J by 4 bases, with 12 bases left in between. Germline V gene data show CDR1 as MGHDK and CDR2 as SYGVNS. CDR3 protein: CASSDARGGETQYF. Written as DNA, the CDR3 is TGTGCCAGCAGTGATGCCAGGGGGGGAGAGACCCAGTACTTC.

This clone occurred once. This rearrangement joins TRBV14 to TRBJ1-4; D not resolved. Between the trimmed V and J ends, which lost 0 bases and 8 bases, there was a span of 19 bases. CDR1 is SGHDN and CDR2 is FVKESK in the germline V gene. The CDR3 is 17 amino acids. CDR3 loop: CASSQERVPGIGEKLFF. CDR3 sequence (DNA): TGTGCCAGCAGCCAAGAACGGGTACCGGGGATCGGCGAAAAACTGTTTTTT. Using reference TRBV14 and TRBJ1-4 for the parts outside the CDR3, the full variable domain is EAGVTQFPSHSVIEKGQTVTLRCDPISGHDNLYWYRRVMGKEIKFLLHFVKESKQDESGMPNNRFLAERTGGTYSTLKVQPAELEDSGVYFCASSQERVPGIGEKLFFGSGTQLSVL.

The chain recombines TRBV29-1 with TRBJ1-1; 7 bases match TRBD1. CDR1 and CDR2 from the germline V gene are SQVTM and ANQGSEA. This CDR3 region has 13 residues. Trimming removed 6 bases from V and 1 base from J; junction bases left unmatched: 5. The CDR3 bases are TGCAGCGTAAAGGGACAGTCGAACACTGAAGCTTTCTTT. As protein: CSVKGQSNTEAFF.

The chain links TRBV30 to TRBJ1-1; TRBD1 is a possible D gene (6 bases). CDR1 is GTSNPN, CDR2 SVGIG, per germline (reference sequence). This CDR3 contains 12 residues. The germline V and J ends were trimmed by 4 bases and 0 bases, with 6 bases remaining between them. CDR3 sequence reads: CAWNRVNTEAFF. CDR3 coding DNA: TGTGCCTGGAACAGGGTGAACACTGAAGCTTTCTTT.

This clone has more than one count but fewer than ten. The CDR3 protein is CASNLEEGADGYTF. The CDR3 DNA sequence: TGTGCCAGCAACCTAGAAGAGGGGGCAGATGGCTACACCTTC. This sequence joins TRBV2 and TRBJ1-2; 7 nucleotides agree with TRBD1. Germline CDR1 is SNHLY and CDR2 is FYNNEI. This CDR3 spans 14 amino acids. The V and J ends lost 7 bases and 6 bases, in that order; junction bases with no gene match: 11.

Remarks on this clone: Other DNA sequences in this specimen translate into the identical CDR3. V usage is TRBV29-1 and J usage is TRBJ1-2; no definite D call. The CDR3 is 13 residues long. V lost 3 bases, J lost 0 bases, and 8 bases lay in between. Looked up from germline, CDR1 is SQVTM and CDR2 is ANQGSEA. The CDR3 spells CSVEAGPNYGYTF. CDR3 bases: TGCAGCGTTGAGGCAGGTCCTAACTATGGCTACACCTTC.

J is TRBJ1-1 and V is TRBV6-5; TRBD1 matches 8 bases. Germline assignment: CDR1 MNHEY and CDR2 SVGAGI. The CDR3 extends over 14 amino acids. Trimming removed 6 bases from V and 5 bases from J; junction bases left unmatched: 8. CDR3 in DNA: TGTGCCAGCAGGGTTGGACAGGGCCAAACTGAAGCTTTCTTT. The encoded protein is CASRVGQGQTEAFF.

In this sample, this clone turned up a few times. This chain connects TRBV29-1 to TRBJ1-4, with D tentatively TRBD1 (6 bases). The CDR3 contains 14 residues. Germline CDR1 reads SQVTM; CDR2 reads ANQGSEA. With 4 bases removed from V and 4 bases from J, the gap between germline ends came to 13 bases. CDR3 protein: CSVARTDLNEKLFF. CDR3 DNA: TGCAGCGTTGCGCGGACAGACCTTAATGAAAAACTGTTTTTT.

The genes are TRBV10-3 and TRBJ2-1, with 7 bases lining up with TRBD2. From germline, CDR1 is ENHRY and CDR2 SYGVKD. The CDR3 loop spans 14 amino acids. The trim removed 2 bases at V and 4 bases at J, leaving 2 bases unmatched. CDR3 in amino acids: CAISEPGLYNEQFF. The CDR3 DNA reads TGTGCCATCAGTGAGCCGGGACTATACAATGAGCAGTTCTTC.

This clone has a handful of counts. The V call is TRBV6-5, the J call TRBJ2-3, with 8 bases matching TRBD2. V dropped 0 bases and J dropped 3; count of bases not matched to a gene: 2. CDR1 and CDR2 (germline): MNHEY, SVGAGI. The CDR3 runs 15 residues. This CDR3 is CASSYSGTRTDTQYF. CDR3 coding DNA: TGTGCCAGCAGTTACTCCGGGACTAGGACAGATACGCAGTATTTT.

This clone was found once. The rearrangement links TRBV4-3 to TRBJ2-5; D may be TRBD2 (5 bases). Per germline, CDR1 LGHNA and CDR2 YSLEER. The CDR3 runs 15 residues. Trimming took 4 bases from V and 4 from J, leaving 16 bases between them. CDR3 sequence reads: CASSPQFGIRETQYF. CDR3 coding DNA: TGCGCCAGCAGCCCCCAATTCGGGATCCGAGAGACCCAGTACTTC.

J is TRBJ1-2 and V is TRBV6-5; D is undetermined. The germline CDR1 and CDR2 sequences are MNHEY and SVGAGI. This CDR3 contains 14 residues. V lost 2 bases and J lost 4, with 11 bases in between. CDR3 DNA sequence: TGTGCCAGCAGTTACCGTATGCTTCCCTATGGCTACACCTTC. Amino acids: CASSYRMLPYGYTF.

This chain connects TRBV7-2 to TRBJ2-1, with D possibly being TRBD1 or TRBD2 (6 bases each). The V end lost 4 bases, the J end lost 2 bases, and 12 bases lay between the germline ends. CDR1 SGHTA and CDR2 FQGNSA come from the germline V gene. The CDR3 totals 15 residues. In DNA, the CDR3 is TGTGCCAGCAGCTATGTGGGGGGCGCCTACAATGAGCAGTTCTTC. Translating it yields CASSYVGGAYNEQFF.

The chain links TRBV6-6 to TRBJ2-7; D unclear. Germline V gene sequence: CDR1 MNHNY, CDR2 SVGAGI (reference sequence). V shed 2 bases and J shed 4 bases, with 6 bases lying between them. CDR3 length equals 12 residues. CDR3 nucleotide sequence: TGTGCCAGCAGTTACCCCCCGTACGAGCAGTACTTC. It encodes CASSYPPYEQYF.

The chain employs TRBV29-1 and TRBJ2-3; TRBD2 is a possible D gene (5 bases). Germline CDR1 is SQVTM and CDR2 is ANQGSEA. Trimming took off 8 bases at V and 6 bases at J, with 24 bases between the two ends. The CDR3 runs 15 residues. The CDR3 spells CSYITGSNKGDTQYF. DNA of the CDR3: TGCAGCTACATAACTGGGAGTAATAAAGGGGATACGCAGTATTTT.

The CDR3 DNA reads as TGTGCCTGGAGGGGGCCAGGCAAAAACACTGAAGCTTTCTTT. Translation: CAWRGPGKNTEAFF. This chain uses TRBV30 with TRBJ1-1, with D possibly TRBD1 on 5 matching bases. Germline CDR1 reads GTSNPN; CDR2 reads SVGIG (reference sequence). Trimming took 3 bases from V and 2 from J, leaving 13 bases between them. This CDR3 is built from 14 residues.

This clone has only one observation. The CDR3 coding sequence is TGTGCCAGCAGTTTACAAAGGACTGAGCAGTTCTTC. Amino acids: CASSLQRTEQFF. The genes are TRBV28 and TRBJ2-1; D not certain. Germline CDR1 MDHEN, CDR2 SYDVKM. V was pared by 2 bases and J by 9 bases, with 8 bases between. The CDR3 length is 12 residues.

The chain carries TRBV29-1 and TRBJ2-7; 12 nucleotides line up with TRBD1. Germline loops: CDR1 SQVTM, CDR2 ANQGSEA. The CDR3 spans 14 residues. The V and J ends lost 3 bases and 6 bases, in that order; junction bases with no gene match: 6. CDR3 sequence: CSVEVGQGASEQYF. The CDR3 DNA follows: TGCAGCGTTGAGGTGGGACAGGGGGCCTCCGAGCAGTACTTC.

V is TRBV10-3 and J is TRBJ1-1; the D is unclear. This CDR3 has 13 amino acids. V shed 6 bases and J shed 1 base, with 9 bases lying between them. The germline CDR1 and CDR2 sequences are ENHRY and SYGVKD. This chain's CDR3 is CAISGLGNTEAFF. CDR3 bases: TGTGCCATCAGCGGGCTGGGGAACACTGAAGCTTTCTTT.

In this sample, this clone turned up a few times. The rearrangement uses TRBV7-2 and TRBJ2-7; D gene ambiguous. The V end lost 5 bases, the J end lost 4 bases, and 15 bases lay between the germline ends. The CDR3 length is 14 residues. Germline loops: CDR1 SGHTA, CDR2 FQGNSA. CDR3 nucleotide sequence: TGTGCCAGCAGCGAATCTGGACGGTTATACGAGCAGTACTTC. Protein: CASSESGRLYEQYF.

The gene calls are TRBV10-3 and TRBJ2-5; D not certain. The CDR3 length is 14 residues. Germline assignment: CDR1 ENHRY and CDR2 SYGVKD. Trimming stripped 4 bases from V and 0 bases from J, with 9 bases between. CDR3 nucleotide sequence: TGTGCCATCAGTGGTCATCAATACCAAGAGACCCAGTACTTC. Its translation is CAISGHQYQETQYF.

This chain's CDR3 is CASSLIAGRSNTEAFF. The DNA for the CDR3 is TGTGCCAGCAGCCTCATCGCGGGACGCTCGAACACTGAAGCTTTCTTT. This chain joins TRBV11-3 and TRBJ1-1; the D gene is possibly TRBD1 (5 bases). Germline CDR1 is SGHNT and CDR2 is YENEEA. The CDR3 contains 16 residues. Trimming cost V 5 bases and J 1 base, with 17 bases left between them.

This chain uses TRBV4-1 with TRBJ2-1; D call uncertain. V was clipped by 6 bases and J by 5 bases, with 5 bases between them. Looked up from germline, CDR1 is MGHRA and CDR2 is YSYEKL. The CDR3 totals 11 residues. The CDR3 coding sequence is TGCGCCAGCAGTGGGGACAATGAGCAGTTCTTC. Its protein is CASSGDNEQFF.

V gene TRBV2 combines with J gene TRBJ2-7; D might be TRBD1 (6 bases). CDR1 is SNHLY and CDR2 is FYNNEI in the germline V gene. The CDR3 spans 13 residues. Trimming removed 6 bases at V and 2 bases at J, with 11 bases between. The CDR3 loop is CASRGDTTYEQYF. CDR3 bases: TGTGCCAGCAGGGGGGACACCACCTACGAGCAGTACTTC.